This TCR beta chain stems from a study of blood T cell repertoires in COVID-19. Study in general: Sites across the United States, Italy and Spain contributed samples from acute and convalescent COVID-19.

Per the germline V gene, CDR1 is LGHNA and CDR2 is YNFKEQ. The CDR3 is made up of 16 amino acids. V lost 0 bases to trimming and J lost 8 bases, with 16 bases between them. Assay: immunoSEQ multiplex PCR; the TCRdb copy retains only in-frame clones and omits some. The repertoire consists of 250,000 to 350,000 clones, with 89% occurring once and the leading ten covering roughly an eighth. The sequencing sample was made of peripheral blood. This receptor was identified in a woman aged 55-70 years with acute or convalescent COVID-19. The chain combines TRBV4-2 with TRBJ1-4; perhaps TRBD1 as D (6 bases). The CDR3 region has the DNA TGTGCCAGCAGCCAAGATCCCTCAGGGGCCAACGAAAAACTGTTTTTT. Translated: CASSQDPSGANEKLFF.